This T cell receptor (beta chain) was found in a study of CD8+CD57+ T cells in acquired aplastic anemia. Study-wide context: Sorted cells (CD4+ and CD8+) yielded DNA amounts that averaged approximately 3 ug. General study findings and limits: Patients and controls shared some 30 CD8+ CDR3 sequences.

Genomic DNA was employed as the template in profiling TCR beta VDJ and CDR3. TCRdb recomputed calls from the reads with MiXCR, one row per CDR3 protein. Of about 210,000 distinct CDR3 sequences in the sample, around 32% were seen once. The CDR3 consists of 14 residues. Germline V lookup: CDR1 DFQATT, CDR2 SNEGSKA (reference sequence). J was trimmed by 6 bases and V by 3 bases; bases with no gene match: 5. A word on this clonotype: Antigen unknown.

Sequencing was performed on sorted CD4+, CD8+, or CD8+CD57+ T cells (not recorded which) from PBMCs. The origin of this receptor is a human donor in good health, serving as a control. The chain carries TRBV20-1 and TRBJ2-3, with 11 bases matching TRBD2. The CDR3 here is CSASWASGGDTQYF. CDR3 in DNA: TGCAGTGCTAGTTGGGCTAGCGGGGGGGATACGCAGTATTTT.